Following are 30 T cell receptor beta chains from one sample sequenced in a study of control samples from healthy donors and cancer patients. Data came from immunoSEQ multiplex PCR; TCRdb stores just in-frame clones and leaves some out. The sample yields approximately 100,000 clones, around 89% seen once. The sample comprised blood. These receptors were collected from a woman in her forties or fifties in good health.

CDR3 in amino acids: CASSLTAGLNTEAFF. CDR3 sequence (DNA): TGTGCCAGCAGCTTAACGGCAGGGCTGAACACTGAAGCTTTCTTT. V is TRBV7-3 and J is TRBJ1-1, with D possibly TRBD1 on 5 matching bases. Germline lookup yields CDR1 SGHTA and CDR2 FQGTGA. The CDR3 has 15 amino acids. The germline V and J ends were trimmed by 0 bases and 0 bases, with 8 bases remaining between them.

V and J are TRBV24-1 and TRBJ2-3; tentatively, D is TRBD1 or TRBD2 (5 bases each). V lost 0 bases and J 2 bases, leaving 8 bases between the germline ends. CDR3 length: 15 residues. Germline V lookup: CDR1 KGHDR, CDR2 SFDVKD. The CDR3 reads CATSDLDGTTDTQYF. DNA for the CDR3: TGTGCCACCAGTGATTTGGACGGGACCACAGATACGCAGTATTTT.

The chain uses TRBV29-1 and TRBJ2-7; D unresolved. The CDR3 contains 18 residues. Germline CDR1 reads SQVTM; CDR2 reads ANQGSEA. V dropped 8 bases and J dropped 2 bases, with 31 bases sitting between them. CDR3 sequence (DNA): TGCAGCCCTAACAGTCCAAGGTCCATCTCTCGGGCTCCCTACGAGCAGTACGTC. Translated: CSPNSPRSISRAPYEQYV.

The V gene is TRBV12-3 or TRBV12-4, the J gene TRBJ2-5; the D is unclear. The CDR3 is 11 residues long. The V end lost 1 base, the J end lost 5 bases, and 2 bases lay between the germline ends. CDR3: CASSLEETQYF. CDR3 bases: TGTGCCAGCAGTTTAGAGGAGACCCAGTACTTC.

Concerning this clone itself: Distinct nucleotide sequences in the sample also encode this CDR3. The chain carries TRBV11-2 and TRBJ2-7; 9 bases agree with TRBD1. The V gene's germline CDR1 is SGHAT and CDR2 FQNNGV. With 6 bases clipped from V and 0 bases from J, the junction kept 6 bases outside the gene matches. The CDR3 is made up of 15 amino acids. CDR3 region: CASRETGGASYEQYF. The CDR3 bases are TGTGCCAGCAGGGAAACAGGGGGCGCCTCCTACGAGCAGTACTTC.

This clone was counted a single time. The V and J genes are TRBV18 and TRBJ2-3; no reliable D call. Between the trimmed V and J ends, which lost 1 base and 1 base, there was a span of 15 bases. This CDR3 is built from 17 residues. The germline CDR1 and CDR2 sequences are KGHSH and LQKENI. For the CDR3, the DNA is TGTGCCAGCTCACCACGTCATGTTTTCAGCGGCACAGATACGCAGTATTTT. Residues: CASSPRHVFSGTDTQYF.

This chain links TRBV11-2 with TRBJ2-7; TRBD1 aligns across 9 bases. Trimming at V came to 4 bases and at J to 3 bases, leaving 10 bases not matched to a gene. Germline lookup yields CDR1 SGHAT and CDR2 FQNNGV. The CDR3 is made up of 16 amino acids. In DNA, the CDR3 is TGTGCCAGCAGCTCCGAGGGACAGGGCCTCTTCTACGAGCAGTACTTC. Translating gives CASSSEGQGLFYEQYF.

V is TRBV9 and J is TRBJ2-7; 8 bases map to TRBD2. Germline CDR1 reads SGDLS; CDR2 reads YYNGEE. This CDR3 has 15 residues. Unmatched junction bases numbered 6, after V lost 4 bases and J lost 0 bases. The CDR3: CASSPWTSTSYEQYF. CDR3 sequence (DNA): TGTGCCAGCAGCCCCTGGACTAGCACCTCCTACGAGCAGTACTTC.

The chain carries TRBV5-1 and TRBJ2-7; D is perhaps TRBD2 (6 bases). The CDR3 extends over 13 amino acids. Germline assignment: CDR1 SGHRS and CDR2 YFSETQ. V lost 3 bases to trimming and J lost 6 bases, with 13 bases between them. The CDR3 nucleotides are TGCGCCAGCAGCTCGGTGGGGGGTGGCGAGCAGTACGTC. Protein product: CASSSVGGGEQYV.

DNA of the CDR3: TGTGCCAGCAGCGTAGGGGGAGGGAATCAGCCCCAGCATTTT. As protein: CASSVGGGNQPQHF. This chain links TRBV9 with TRBJ1-5; no clear D. V lost 0 bases, J lost 4 bases, and 8 bases lay in between. The CDR3 is 14 amino acids. Germline assignment: CDR1 SGDLS and CDR2 YYNGEE. The entire variable domain, with the rest obtained from reference TRBV9 and TRBJ1-5, is as follows: DSGVTQTPKHLITATGQRVTLRCSPRSGDLSVYWYQQSLDQGLQFLIQYYNGEERAKGNILERFSAQQFPDLHSELNLSSLELGDSALYFCASSVGGGNQPQHFGDGTRLSIL.

This chain uses TRBV7-8 with TRBJ2-2, with TRBD2 identical over 8 bases. The germline CDR1 and CDR2 sequences are SGHVS and FQNEAQ. The V and J ends lost 7 bases and 3 bases, in that order; junction bases with no gene match: 7. The CDR3 spans 15 residues. CDR3 DNA sequence: TGTGCCAGCACCATAGCGGGGTGGGACACCGGGGAGCTGTTTTTT. Its translation: CASTIAGWDTGELFF.

J is TRBJ1-6 and V is TRBV3-1 (or the pseudogene TRBV3-2), with D possibly being TRBD1 (5 bases). Trimming took 6 bases from V and 10 from J, leaving 10 bases between them. In germline, CDR1 is LGHDT, CDR2 YNNKEL (reference sequence). The CDR3 runs to 12 residues. CDR3: CASRQGGSPLHF. For the CDR3, the DNA is TGTGCCAGCAGGCAGGGTGGGTCACCCCTCCACTTT.

The chain carries TRBV9 and TRBJ2-1; 7 nucleotides align to TRBD1. Germline V lookup: CDR1 SGDLS, CDR2 YYNGEE. Trimming removed 2 bases from V and 7 bases from J; junction bases left unmatched: 9. This CDR3 has 15 amino acids. The CDR3 nucleotides read TGTGCCAGCAGCGTGACAGGGCCAAGGAGTAATGAGCAGTTCTTC. Translating gives CASSVTGPRSNEQFF.

A single count supports this clone. The rearrangement joins TRBV7-9 to TRBJ2-7, with a weak D call TRBD1 (5 bases). CDR3 length: 17 residues. CDR1 is SEHNR, CDR2 FQNEAQ, per germline (reference sequence). With 4 bases removed from V and 5 bases from J, the gap between germline ends came to 24 bases. CDR3: CASSSRRPTTGLNEQYF. CDR3 nucleotide sequence: TGTGCCAGCAGCTCCCGCCGACCCACCACAGGCTTGAACGAGCAGTACTTC.

CDR3: CASSFGGVGEAFF. The CDR3 DNA sequence: TGTGCCAGCAGTTTTGGGGGGGTTGGTGAAGCTTTCTTT. The chain couples TRBV12-3 or TRBV12-4 to TRBJ1-1, with a tentative D call TRBD1 (5 bases). V lost 3 bases to trimming and J lost 7 bases, with 12 bases between them. The CDR3 sequence is 13 residues long.

This clone came up once. The V call is TRBV27, the J call TRBJ2-5; D call uncertain. From germline, CDR1 is MNHEY and CDR2 SMNVEV (reference sequence). The V gene lost 5 bases and the J gene lost 0 bases, with 10 bases spanning the gap. CDR3 size: 14 residues. DNA for the CDR3: TGTGCCAGCAGTCTGTTGCCCCACCAAGAGACCCAGTACTTC. It specifies CASSLLPHQETQYF.

CDR3 region: CASSLDRVVSETQYF. The DNA for the CDR3 is TGTGCCAGCAGTTTGGACAGGGTCGTCTCGGAGACCCAGTACTTC. The chain links TRBV28 to TRBJ2-5; 8 bases line up with TRBD1. This CDR3 contains 15 residues. In germline, CDR1 is MDHEN, CDR2 SYDVKM. The J segment lost 5 bases and the V segment lost 3 bases, leaving 8 bases of the junction unmatched.

The V and J genes are TRBV14 and TRBJ2-3, with 7 positions matching TRBD2. Germline CDR1 SGHDN, CDR2 FVKESK. With 1 base clipped from V and 0 bases from J, the junction kept 4 bases outside the gene matches. The CDR3 is made up of 16 amino acids. The CDR3 protein is CASSQGGRASTDTQYF. For the CDR3, the DNA is TGTGCCAGCAGCCAAGGGGGGAGGGCGAGCACAGATACGCAGTATTTT.

This chain connects TRBV7-2 to TRBJ1-5, with 8 nucleotides matching TRBD1. Losses at the gene ends were 2 bases for V and 3 bases for J; bases not matched to a gene: 12. CDR1 and CDR2 from the germline V gene are SGHTA and FQGNSA. The CDR3 loop spans 18 amino acids. The CDR3 bases are TGTGCCAGCAGCTTAAGGGCTAGGGACAGGCTAACCAATCAGCCCCAGCATTTT. This gives the protein CASSLRARDRLTNQPQHF. The full variable domain, completed using reference TRBV7-2 and TRBJ1-5, is GAGVSQSPSNKVTEKGKDVELRCDPISGHTALYWYRQSLGQGLEFLIYFQGNSAPDKSGLPSDRFSAERTGGSVSTLTIQRTQQEDSAVYLCASSLRARDRLTNQPQHFGDGTRLSIL.

Points on this clone: One end of the junction fails to match germline, which may point to a read error. This chain connects TRBV11-2 to TRBJ2-1; D not certain. CDR1 is SGHAT, CDR2 FQNNGV, per germline. The CDR3 is made up of 12 amino acids. CDR3 loop: CASSFSNNEQFF. Written as DNA, the CDR3 is TGTGCCAGCAGCTTCTCCAACAATGAGCAGTTCTTC.

The V and J genes are TRBV10-2 and TRBJ2-1; TRBD2 agrees at 14 bases. Germline CDR1 is WSHSY and CDR2 is SAAADI. Germline trimming cut 2 bases from V and 10 bases from J; bases unmatched to any gene: 7. The CDR3 consists of 16 residues. The CDR3 coding sequence is TGCGCCAGCAGTGAGGCGACTAGCGGGGGGGCAGGGGAGCAGTTCTTC. This codes for CASSEATSGGAGEQFF.

The chain has TRBV6-2 or TRBV6-3 and TRBJ2-7, with 11 bases aligning to TRBD2. This CDR3 contains 14 residues. Germline values: CDR1 MNHEY, CDR2 SVGEGT. The ends lost 4 bases at V and 3 bases at J; junction bases unmatched: 2. The CDR3 reads CASSSTSGNYEQYV. The CDR3 DNA reads as TGTGCCAGCAGTTCGACTAGCGGGAACTACGAGCAGTACGTC.

The rearrangement uses TRBV6-5 and TRBJ2-1, with a weak D call TRBD1 (6 bases). The CDR3 has 15 amino acids. In germline, CDR1 is MNHEY, CDR2 SVGAGI. Trimming took off 1 base at V and 0 bases at J, with 7 bases between the two ends. CDR3 sequence (DNA): TGTGCCAGCAGTTACTGGACAGACTCCTACAATGAGCAGTTCTTC. This encodes CASSYWTDSYNEQFF.

The chain employs TRBV29-1 and TRBJ2-1, with no clear D. V dropped 1 base and J dropped 8 bases, with 12 bases sitting between them. CDR3 length equals 13 residues. Germline loops: CDR1 SQVTM, CDR2 ANQGSEA. CDR3 sequence reads: CSVEGWATDEQFF. The CDR3 DNA reads as TGCAGCGTTGAAGGGTGGGCCACCGATGAGCAGTTCTTC.

V and J are TRBV12-3 or TRBV12-4 and TRBJ1-4; D remains unclear. With 5 bases removed from V and 6 bases from J, the gap between germline ends came to 7 bases. The CDR3 spans 12 residues. CDR3 nucleotides: TGTGCCAGCAGTCGACCAGATGAAAAACTGTTTTTT. Encoded protein: CASSRPDEKLFF.

The chain recombines TRBV19 with TRBJ2-1; D gene ambiguous. V was trimmed by 3 bases and J by 0 bases, leaving 21 bases between them. The CDR3 runs to 19 residues. Germline CDR1 reads LNHDA; CDR2 reads SQIVND (reference sequence). In nucleotides, the CDR3 is TGTGCCAGTAGTATTGACGGGCCCTACCTTTCACGCTCCTACAATGAGCAGTTCTTC. Amino acids: CASSIDGPYLSRSYNEQFF.

This chain links TRBV7-7 with TRBJ2-1; TRBD2 matches 10 bases. J was trimmed by 8 bases and V by 6 bases; bases with no gene match: 10. The CDR3 runs to 15 residues. Germline V CDR1 and CDR2: SSHAT, FNYEAQ (reference sequence). The CDR3 is CASSLRTSGGDEQFF. Here the CDR3 DNA reads TGTGCCAGCAGTTTAAGGACTAGCGGAGGAGATGAGCAGTTCTTC.

J is TRBJ1-1 and V is TRBV19; a possible D gene is TRBD1 (5 bases). The germline gives CDR1 LNHDA, CDR2 SQIVND (reference sequence). Trimming removed 2 bases from V and 5 bases from J, with 12 bases in between. The CDR3 is made up of 14 amino acids. The CDR3 region has the DNA TGTGCCAGTAGTATAAACCTCGGGGGGACTGAAGCTTTCTTT. Translation gives CASSINLGGTEAFF.

This clone was seen a handful of times. The chain combines TRBV3-1 (or the pseudogene TRBV3-2) with TRBJ1-2; unclear D gene. Trimming cost V 4 bases and J 2 bases, with 11 bases left between them. The CDR3 extends over 14 amino acids. Germline V lookup: CDR1 LGHDT, CDR2 YNNKEL (reference sequence). The CDR3 sequence is CASSRRALNYGYTF. The CDR3 DNA sequence: TGTGCCAGCAGCCGAAGGGCGTTAAACTATGGCTACACCTTC.

The chain is built from TRBV5-8 and TRBJ2-7; weak D call: TRBD2 (6 bases). Germline loops: CDR1 SGHTS, CDR2 YDEGEE. The CDR3 sequence is 14 residues long. V was clipped by 3 bases and J by 6 bases, with 16 bases between them. In nucleotides, the CDR3 is TGTGCCAGCAGCTCGTGGGGACTCCAGGTCGAGCAGTACTTC. This encodes CASSSWGLQVEQYF.